This T cell receptor beta chain was documented in a study of blood T cell repertoires in COVID-19. For the study at large: Sites in the United States, Italy and Spain provided acute and convalescent COVID-19 samples. T cells, B-cell-depleted T cells, or PBMCs supplied cDNA or gDNA.

This clone was picked up one time. In the original workflow: Cell counts per sample came from amplifying reference gene primers. Assay used: immunoSEQ multiplex PCR; TCRdb lists only in-frame clones, some missing. Clonal size and the V and J genes are those of that table, whereas D and trimming came from the DNA. The table includes approximately 190,000 clones, approximately 90% detected once. The CDR3 loop spans 14 amino acids. The germline V gene has CDR1 WNHNN and CDR2 SYGVQD (reference sequence). Trimming at V came to 2 bases and at J to 7 bases, leaving 5 bases not matched to a gene. The chain uses TRBV10-1 and TRBJ2-1, with 7 bases that match TRBD2. This receptor was obtained from a man between 65 and 80 years old with active or convalescent COVID-19. The sample taken for sequencing was peripheral blood. Written as DNA, the CDR3 is TGCGCCAGCAGTGAGAGGGAGGGACGGAATGAGCAGTTCTTC. Translating gives CASSEREGRNEQFF.